Sequencing of this T cell receptor beta chain was carried out in a study of blood T cell repertoires in COVID-19. Across the whole study: From the United States, Italy and Spain came samples of acute and convalescent COVID-19. Sources were T cells, B-cell-depleted T cells, or PBMCs; the material itself was cDNA or gDNA.

Profiling relied on immunoSEQ multiplex PCR, and the TCRdb table lists in-frame clones only, not all of them. This sample carries a few hundred thousand clones, 80% to 90% of them seen once, and the ten largest clones take 1.2%. With 2 bases clipped from V and 4 bases from J, the junction kept 22 bases outside the gene matches. CDR1 is MNHEY and CDR2 is SVGEGT in the germline V gene. CDR3 length: 20 residues. This TCR came from a woman aged 50 to 65 with acute or convalescent COVID-19. Material: peripheral blood. The V and J genes are TRBV6-2 or TRBV6-3 and TRBJ1-1; 7 bases are a match to TRBD1. The CDR3 nucleotides read TGTGCCAGCAGTTACATGTATAGGGACAGCACTCCTATCTGGGGCACTGAAGCTTTCTTT. It translates to CASSYMYRDSTPIWGTEAFF.